What follows are 10 T cell receptor beta chains derived from one specimen sequenced in a study of CD8 T cells in ankylosing spondylitis. From the 5' RACE reads, TCRdb called clonotypes with MiXCR, one entry per CDR3 protein. The profile covers 220,000 or so distinct CDR3 sequences, with 8% to 11% appearing a single time and roughly a fifth taken by the ten largest. Source material: blood, either unsorted or a sorted T cell fraction (not recorded which). These TCRs come from a male donor with ankylosing spondylitis or in good health (not recorded which).

This clonotype has ten or more counts. The chain is built from TRBV20-1 and TRBJ2-1, with D possibly matching TRBD1 (6 bases). The CDR3 is made up of 14 amino acids. V dropped 6 bases and J dropped 5 bases, with 17 bases sitting between them. Germline V CDR1 and CDR2: DFQATT, SNEGSKA (reference sequence). The CDR3 loop reads CSAERNQGNNEQFF. The CDR3 DNA is TGCAGTGCCGAGAGAAACCAGGGGAACAATGAGCAGTTCTTC.

The chain is built from TRBV29-1 and TRBJ2-5; D possibly uses TRBD1 or TRBD2 (5 bases each). Germline V lookup: CDR1 SQVTM, CDR2 ANQGSEA. Trimming left V 7 bases short and J 2 bases short, with 20 bases between. The CDR3 extends over 15 amino acids. CDR3 region: CSADARGVNQETQYF. DNA for the CDR3: TGCAGCGCCGACGCGAGAGGGGTTAATCAAGAGACCCAGTACTTC.

The chain uses TRBV30 and TRBJ1-1; TRBD1 agrees at 8 bases. V was clipped by 0 bases and J by 6 bases; unmatched bases: 15. CDR1 is GTSNPN, CDR2 SVGIG, per germline (reference sequence). This CDR3 is built from 17 residues. The CDR3 region has the DNA TGTGCCTGGAGTGTCGACAGGGGAGGTAGGATCCGTTCTGAAGCTTTCTTT. Translated: CAWSVDRGGRIRSEAFF. Based on the CDR3 plus reference TRBV30 and TRBJ1-1, the full variable domain is SQTIHQWPATLVQPVGSPLSLECTVEGTSNPNLYWYRQAAGRGLQLLFYSVGIGQISSEVPQNLSASRPQDRQFILSSKKLLLSDSGFYLCAWSVDRGGRIRSEAFFGQGTRLTVV.

In its sample, this clonotype was seen many times. The gene calls are TRBV20-1 and TRBJ2-1; D call uncertain. V dropped 5 bases and J dropped 14 bases, with 16 bases sitting between them. Germline V gene lookup returns CDR1 DFQATT and CDR2 SNEGSKA (reference sequence). The CDR3 is 11 residues long. Here the CDR3 DNA reads TGCAGTGCTCCCCGACCCCTCCCCGAGTTCTTC. As protein: CSAPRPLPEFF.

V usage is TRBV3-1 and J usage is TRBJ2-1; 13 bases match TRBD2. Germline V gene lookup returns CDR1 LGHDT and CDR2 YNNKEL (reference sequence). The CDR3 totals 16 residues. V was pared by 0 bases and J by 6 bases, with 2 bases of the junction left unmatched. DNA of the CDR3: TGTGCCAGCAGCCAAGATACTAGCGGGGGGGGCAATGAGCAGTTCTTC. Protein: CASSQDTSGGGNEQFF.

This clonotype occurred many times. The chain joins TRBV30 to TRBJ2-7, with D tentatively TRBD2 (6 bases). V was shortened by 2 bases and J by 3 bases, with 11 bases between the two germline ends. Germline V gene data show CDR1 as GTSNPN and CDR2 as SVGIG (reference sequence). The CDR3 totals 13 residues. The CDR3 region has the DNA TGTGCCTGGAGTTCGGGACTCGACTACGAGCAGTACTTC. It translates to CAWSSGLDYEQYF. Variable domain in full (rest from reference TRBV30 and TRBJ2-7): SQTIHQWPATLVQPVGSPLSLECTVEGTSNPNLYWYRQAAGRGLQLLFYSVGIGQISSEVPQNLSASRPQDRQFILSSKKLLLSDSGFYLCAWSSGLDYEQYFGPGTRLTVT.

This clonotype was counted only a few times. V usage is TRBV5-6 and J usage is TRBJ2-4; D is perhaps TRBD1 (6 bases). Deletions cut 6 bases from V and 7 bases from J, with 14 bases between. The V gene's germline CDR1 is SGHDT and CDR2 YYEEEE. The CDR3 has 13 amino acids. The CDR3 nucleotides are TGTGCCAGCACACGGGCAGGGGAGAACATTCAGTACTTC. Protein sequence: CASTRAGENIQYF.

The V and J genes are TRBV6-2 or TRBV6-3 and TRBJ2-1; a possible D gene is TRBD2 (6 bases). Trimming removed 8 bases at V and 1 base at J, with 9 bases between. Germline-derived CDR1 and CDR2 are MNHEY and SVGEGT. The CDR3 runs to 13 residues. DNA of the CDR3: TGTGCCAGCCGGGACTCTTCCTACAATGAGCAGTTCTTC. Its protein product is CASRDSSYNEQFF.

This chain uses TRBV11-1 with TRBJ2-3; possibly TRBD1 for D (6 bases). This CDR3 is 18 amino acids long. The V gene lost 0 bases and the J gene lost 7 bases, with 23 bases spanning the gap. Germline V gene lookup returns CDR1 SGHAT and CDR2 FQDESV (reference sequence). CDR3 DNA sequence: TGTGCCAGCAGCTTAGCGAGCAGGGGACCCACGGGATCAAATACGCAGTATTTT. Protein sequence: CASSLASRGPTGSNTQYF.

J is TRBJ2-3 and V is TRBV11-2, with D tentatively TRBD1 (5 bases). Trimming removed 3 bases at V and 5 bases at J, with 12 bases between. This CDR3 is built from 14 residues. The germline gives CDR1 SGHAT, CDR2 FQNNGV. The CDR3 reads CASSLGPVLDTQYF. The CDR3 DNA follows: TGTGCCAGCAGCTTGGGGCCGGTCCTAGATACGCAGTATTTT.